These 30 T cell receptor beta chains share one sample of origin, sequenced in a study of T cell repertoires in cytomegalovirus infection. These receptors lack a known antigen. Each CDR3 protein gets one entry after TCRdb re-called the reads with MiXCR. The repertoire includes over 120,000 distinct CDR3 sequences, over 30% of them detected once, and roughly 50% sits in the top ten. The starting material was CD8+ T cells from cultured PBMCs, obtained from culture after CMV antigen stimulation. The receptors come from a human donor in good health (CMV status not recorded). Some clones in this sample may be carry-over from other donors' samples.

In this sample, this clonotype turned up many times. The J gene is TRBJ2-1, the V gene TRBV7-8; perhaps D is TRBD1 or TRBD2 (5 bases each). V shed 5 bases and J shed 2 bases, with 16 bases lying between them. The CDR3 is made up of 16 amino acids. The germline CDR1 and CDR2 sequences are SGHVS and FQNEAQ. The CDR3 loop is CASSPGTGRTYNEQFF. CDR3 DNA: TGTGCCAGCAGCCCTGGGACGGGGCGAACCTACAATGAGCAGTTCTTC. Together with reference TRBV7-8 and TRBJ2-1, the CDR3 gives the full variable domain: GAGVSQSPRYKVAKRGQDVALRCDPISGHVSLFWYQQALGQGPEFLTYFQNEAQLDKSGLPSDRFFAERPEGSVSTLKIQRTQQEDSAVYLCASSPGTGRTYNEQFFGPGTRLTVL.

This clonotype was counted between two and nine times. The genes are TRBV9 and TRBJ2-1; the match to TRBD2 covers 9 bases. The CDR3 is 17 residues long. The V gene end was trimmed by 3 bases and the J gene end by 0 bases; junction bases not matched to a gene: 7. Looked up from germline, CDR1 is SGDLS and CDR2 is YYNGEE. The CDR3 DNA is TGTGCCAGCAGCGCCCGAAGCGGGGGGAGCTCCTACAATGAGCAGTTCTTC. It encodes CASSARSGGSSYNEQFF.

This clonotype was seen a few times. V gene TRBV7-8 combines with J gene TRBJ2-2, with 7 bases fitting TRBD2. Germline trimming cut 2 bases from V and 1 base from J; bases unmatched to any gene: 7. Germline V CDR1 and CDR2: SGHVS, FQNEAQ. The CDR3 runs 17 residues. The CDR3 nucleotides are TGTGCCAGCAGCTTACCGAAGCGGGGTCAGAACACCGGGGAGCTGTTTTTT. It specifies CASSLPKRGQNTGELFF.

This clonotype has more than one count but fewer than ten. The V and J genes are TRBV28 and TRBJ1-1, with 8 positions matching TRBD1. This CDR3 is built from 13 residues. The V and J ends lost 5 bases and 6 bases, in that order; junction bases with no gene match: 5. Per the germline V gene, CDR1 is MDHEN and CDR2 is SYDVKM. The CDR3 coding sequence is TGTGCCAGCAGTGCGACAGGGGCCCCTGAAGCTTTCTTT. Translated, it gives CASSATGAPEAFF.

Here the CDR3 DNA reads TGTGCCAGCAGGCCCACCCGGCTGAACACTGAAGCTTTCTTT. Protein product: CASRPTRLNTEAFF. The chain has TRBV12-3 or TRBV12-4 and TRBJ1-1, with D unclear. The V gene lost 6 bases and the J gene lost 0 bases, with 11 bases spanning the gap. The CDR3 extends over 14 amino acids.

The gene calls are TRBV27 and TRBJ1-5; D gene ambiguous. This CDR3 has 13 amino acids. Per the germline V gene, CDR1 is MNHEY and CDR2 is SMNVEV (reference sequence). V was trimmed by 6 bases and J by 6 bases, leaving 12 bases between them. The CDR3 DNA is TGTGCCAGCAGACCCCTTATGGGTCAGCCCCAGCATTTT. This translates into CASRPLMGQPQHF.

The chain is built from TRBV11-2 and TRBJ2-7; D gene uncertain. The germline V and J ends were trimmed by 2 bases and 2 bases, with 7 bases remaining between them. CDR3 length: 13 residues. Germline V CDR1 and CDR2: SGHAT, FQNNGV. CDR3 nucleotide sequence: TGTGCCAGCAGCTTACAGACGACCTACGAGCAGTACTTC. It yields the protein CASSLQTTYEQYF.

The gene calls are TRBV7-3 and TRBJ2-5; TRBD1 agrees at 9 bases. Germline V gives CDR1 SGHTA, CDR2 FQGTGA. The ends lost 7 bases at V and 0 bases at J; junction bases unmatched: 18. The CDR3 totals 19 residues. CDR3 loop: CASILPRRQGDNNQETQYF. CDR3 nucleotides: TGTGCCAGCATTCTTCCCCGGAGACAGGGGGATAATAACCAAGAGACCCAGTACTTC.

This sequence joins TRBV12-3 or TRBV12-4 and TRBJ1-1; no reliable D call. The length of the CDR3 is 13 residues. Between the trimmed V and J ends, which lost 5 bases and 4 bases, there was a span of 11 bases. The CDR3 loop is CASSIGFVTEAFF. The CDR3 bases are TGTGCCAGCAGTATCGGGTTCGTCACTGAAGCTTTCTTT.

This clonotype was seen once. This chain links TRBV2 with TRBJ1-2; tentative D call: TRBD1 (5 bases). This CDR3 spans 13 amino acids. V shed 7 bases and J shed 5 bases, with 14 bases lying between them. Germline values: CDR1 SNHLY, CDR2 FYNNEI. The CDR3 region has the DNA TGTGCCAGCATTGGGACTGATGGGTATGGCTACACCTTC. This encodes CASIGTDGYGYTF. The complete variable domain, with remaining parts taken from reference TRBV2 and TRBJ1-2, reads EPEVTQTPSHQVTQMGQEVILRCVPISNHLYFYWYRQILGQKVEFLVSFYNNEISEKSEIFDDQFSVERPDGSNFTLKIRSTKLEDSAMYFCASIGTDGYGYTFGSGTRLTVV.

This clonotype occurred a few times. The CDR3, as DNA: TGTGCCAGCAGTTTTGGGACCGGGGTCCGCGGGGAGCTGTTTTTT. Its translation: CASSFGTGVRGELFF. The rearrangement joins TRBV27 to TRBJ2-2; D possibly uses TRBD1 or TRBD2 (5 bases each). Trimming removed 3 bases from V and 7 bases from J, with 15 bases in between. CDR1 MNHEY and CDR2 SMNVEV come from the germline V gene (reference sequence). The CDR3 spans 15 residues.

This rearrangement joins TRBV6-6 to TRBJ2-7; D gene unclear. The CDR3 consists of 13 residues. Germline V gene sequence: CDR1 MNHNY, CDR2 SVGAGI (reference sequence). Deletions cut 2 bases from V and 3 bases from J, with 8 bases between. CDR3 bases: TGTGCCAGCAGTTACAGCCTAGTCTACGAGCAGTACTTC. This translates into CASSYSLVYEQYF.

This rearrangement joins TRBV28 to TRBJ2-7, with D unclear. CDR3 length: 13 amino acids. With 8 bases removed from V and 2 bases from J, the gap between germline ends came to 13 bases. Germline V gene data show CDR1 as MDHEN and CDR2 as SYDVKM. The CDR3 sequence is CASAPPEAYEQYF. CDR3 coding DNA: TGTGCCAGCGCCCCGCCCGAGGCCTACGAGCAGTACTTC.

This clonotype came up a few times. This chain connects TRBV7-9 to TRBJ2-7, with D perhaps assigned TRBD1 or TRBD2 (5 bases each). V dropped 5 bases and J dropped 0 bases, with 20 bases sitting between them. There are 17 residues in the CDR3. Germline loops: CDR1 SEHNR, CDR2 FQNEAQ (reference sequence). Written as DNA, the CDR3 is TGTGCCAGCAGCCGCACGAGGGGCTTAATAAGCTCCTACGAGCAGTACTTC. Amino acid sequence: CASSRTRGLISSYEQYF.

This clonotype came up many times. J is TRBJ1-1 and V is TRBV6-4; D may be TRBD1 (5 bases). Germline values: CDR1 MRHNA, CDR2 SNTAGT. Trimming cost V 4 bases and J 1 base, with 7 bases left between them. The CDR3 runs to 13 residues. CDR3 residues: CASSGDRNTEAFF. For the CDR3, the DNA is TGTGCCAGCAGTGGCGACAGGAACACTGAAGCTTTCTTT.

This clonotype has just a few counts. V usage is TRBV12-3 or TRBV12-4 and J usage is TRBJ1-5; D remains unclear. V gave up 5 bases and J gave up 0 bases, with 8 bases separating them. The CDR3 loop spans 14 amino acids. In nucleotides, the CDR3 is TGTGCCAGCAGTCCCGGGAATAGCAATCAGCCCCAGCATTTT. Translating it yields CASSPGNSNQPQHF.

This clonotype appeared a single time. V usage is TRBV9 and J usage is TRBJ2-3, with TRBD2 identical over 9 bases. Germline V gives CDR1 SGDLS, CDR2 YYNGEE. The CDR3 contains 16 residues. V lost 4 bases and J lost 4; bases outside the gene matches: 10. CDR3 loop: CASSSGGGGAADTQYF. CDR3 bases: TGTGCCAGCAGCTCTGGGGGCGGGGGGGCCGCAGATACGCAGTATTTT.

A few counts support this clonotype. CDR3 DNA: TGTGCCAGCAGTTTAGGTTGGGGGTTCGCCTACAATGAGCAGTTCTTC. It translates to CASSLGWGFAYNEQFF. The rearrangement links TRBV12-3 or TRBV12-4 to TRBJ2-1; D is tentatively TRBD1 or TRBD2 (5 bases each). This CDR3 has 16 residues. V was clipped by 1 base and J by 2 bases, with 12 bases between them.

Ten or more counts support this clonotype. The V gene is TRBV6-2 or TRBV6-3, the J gene TRBJ2-2; D gene ambiguous. This CDR3 region has 15 residues. V was clipped by 6 bases and J by 4 bases, with 15 bases between them. From germline, CDR1 is MNHEY and CDR2 SVGEGT. In DNA, the CDR3 is TGTGCCAGCAGCTTTACTCGACCCCCCACCGGGGAGCTGTTTTTT. This codes for CASSFTRPPTGELFF.

This clonotype has only a few counts. J is TRBJ1-3 and V is TRBV7-6; 9 bases line up with TRBD1. The CDR3 is 16 residues long. V gave up 6 bases and J gave up 3 bases; unmatched junction bases: 9. The germline CDR1 and CDR2 sequences are SGHVS and FNYEAQ. The CDR3 nucleotides are TGTGCCAGCAGTTATACGGACAGGGGCATTGGAAACACCATATATTTT. Its translation is CASSYTDRGIGNTIYF.

The V call is TRBV7-6, the J call TRBJ2-3; D unresolved. Between the trimmed V and J ends, which lost 5 bases and 6 bases, there was a span of 9 bases. This CDR3 comprises 12 residues. Germline CDR1 is SGHVS and CDR2 is FNYEAQ. The CDR3 bases are TGTGCCAGCAGCCCCAGTCTGGATACGCAGTATTTT. It translates to CASSPSLDTQYF.

This clonotype has at least ten counts. The chain combines TRBV7-2 with TRBJ2-1; no clear D. Germline-derived CDR1 and CDR2 are SGHTA and FQGNSA. Trimming stripped 5 bases from V and 5 bases from J, with 16 bases between. The CDR3 sequence is 15 residues long. This CDR3 is CASSPGWRLNNEQFF. The DNA for the CDR3 is TGTGCCAGCAGCCCCGGTTGGCGTCTCAACAATGAGCAGTTCTTC.

V is TRBV7-8 and J is TRBJ2-7, with 8 positions matching TRBD1. The CDR3 length is 13 residues. CDR1 is SGHVS and CDR2 is FQNEAQ in the germline V gene. V lost 4 bases to trimming and J lost 7 bases; unmatched junction nucleotides: 6. As DNA, the CDR3 is TGTGCCAGCAGCTATGACAGGGGATGGGAGCAGTACTTC. This encodes CASSYDRGWEQYF.

The V and J genes are TRBV5-5 and TRBJ2-5; D is unresolved. The V end lost 4 bases, the J end lost 4 bases, and 8 bases lay between the germline ends. In germline, CDR1 is SGHKS, CDR2 YYEKEE (reference sequence). This CDR3 is built from 12 residues. The CDR3 DNA follows: TGTGCCAGCAGCGGGGTGGGAGAGACCCAGTACTTC. Encoded protein: CASSGVGETQYF. Full variable domain (remainder filled in from reference TRBV5-5 and TRBJ2-5): DAGVTQSPTHLIKTRGQQVTLRCSPISGHKSVSWYQQVLGQGPQFIFQYYEKEERGRGNFPDRFSARQFPNYSSELNVNALLLGDSALYLCASSGVGETQYFGPGTRLLVL.

V and J are TRBV4-1 and TRBJ1-5, with 7 bases aligning to TRBD1. Germline V gene lookup returns CDR1 MGHRA and CDR2 YSYEKL. V shed 1 base and J 6 bases; nucleotides not matched to a gene: 9. This CDR3 has 16 residues. This chain's CDR3 is CASSQVNEGALQPQHF. DNA for the CDR3: TGCGCCAGCAGCCAAGTAAATGAGGGGGCACTTCAGCCCCAGCATTTT.

About this clonotype itself: This may come from a read error, since a much larger clone is one base off. The genes are TRBV7-6 and TRBJ1-5; D remains ambiguous. The CDR3 contains 14 residues. The V and J ends lost 1 base and 3 bases respectively, with 7 bases between them. Germline values: CDR1 SGHVS, CDR2 FNYEAQ. This CDR3 is CASSLDPNNQPQHF. The CDR3 DNA follows: TGTGCCAGCAGCTTAGACCCCAACAATCAGCCCCAGCATTTT. The full variable domain, with the rest looked up from reference TRBV7-6 and TRBJ1-5, is GAGVSQSPRYKVTKRGQDVALRCDPISGHVSLYWYRQALGQGPEFLTYFNYEAQQDKSGLPNDRFSAERPEGSISTLTIQRTEQRDSAMYRCASSLDPNNQPQHFGDGTRLSIL.

The chain recombines TRBV12-3 or TRBV12-4 with TRBJ1-5, with 8 bases lining up with TRBD1. J was trimmed by 6 bases and V by 6 bases; bases with no gene match: 7. The CDR3 sequence is 14 residues long. The CDR3 loop is CASSRQGSGQPQHF. The CDR3 coding sequence is TGTGCCAGCAGCAGACAGGGGAGCGGTCAGCCCCAGCATTTT.

The V gene is TRBV7-9, the J gene TRBJ2-3; unclear D gene. The CDR3 length is 12 residues. The germline V gene has CDR1 SEHNR and CDR2 FQNEAQ (reference sequence). The CDR3 region is CVSTSRTDTQYF. The CDR3 region has the DNA TGTGTCTCGACGAGCCGCACAGATACGCAGTATTTT.

The chain links TRBV5-3 to TRBJ2-5; TRBD1 agrees at 7 bases. TRBV5-3 belongs to the ORF category, with a function that is uncertain. The CDR3 is 19 amino acids. V lost 3 bases and J lost 0; bases outside the gene matches: 17. The CDR3 region has the DNA TGTGCCAGAAGCTGGCCAACGCCGGGACAGAGAAAGTACCAAGAGACCCAGTACTTC. This codes for CARSWPTPGQRKYQETQYF.

This clonotype has at least ten counts. Here the CDR3 DNA reads TGTGCCAGCAGCCCGGTTGGGGGGGGGCCCCTAGATACGCAGTATTTT. It specifies CASSPVGGGPLDTQYF. The rearrangement links TRBV7-6 to TRBJ2-3, with D perhaps matching TRBD2 (7 bases). The V and J ends lost 5 bases and 5 bases respectively, with 20 bases between them. The germline V gene encodes CDR1 SGHVS and CDR2 FNYEAQ. The CDR3 runs 16 residues.